Presented here are 26 T cell receptor beta chains from one specimen sequenced in a study of T cell changes during pregnancy in multiple sclerosis. Assay used: immunoSEQ multiplex PCR; TCRdb lists only in-frame clones, some missing. The table shows 74,000 or so clones, with approximately 92% occurring only once. Sample: CD4+ T cells from peripheral blood mononuclear cells, taken before pregnancy. These receptor sequences come from a female donor with multiple sclerosis, enrolled in a pregnancy study.

This clone was recorded once. The J gene is TRBJ2-7, the V gene TRBV10-3, with D possibly being TRBD1 (6 bases). This CDR3 is 14 amino acids long. Trimming removed 2 bases from V and 4 bases from J, with 12 bases in between. Per germline, CDR1 ENHRY and CDR2 SYGVKD. CDR3 coding DNA: TGTGCCATCAGTGAGCTGGGACAAGCTTACGAGCAGTACTTC. It is translated as CAISELGQAYEQYF.

The chain is built from TRBV10-3 and TRBJ2-5; the D is unclear. V was cut by 0 bases and J by 3 bases, with 8 bases left in between. CDR1 is ENHRY and CDR2 is SYGVKD in the germline V gene. The CDR3 runs 14 residues. As DNA, the CDR3 is TGTGCCATCAGTGAGTCCTCACGAGAAGAGACCCAGTACTTC. It codes for CAISESSREETQYF.

The V call is TRBV19, the J call TRBJ1-5, with D possibly being TRBD1 (6 bases). The ends were cut back, 5 bases at V and 5 bases at J, with 25 bases in the middle. The CDR3 length is 18 residues. Germline V gene sequence: CDR1 LNHDA, CDR2 SQIVND (reference sequence). For the CDR3, the DNA is TGTGCCAGTAGTCCCCTCACAGGGTTACAGTCCCAGTATCAGCCCCAGCATTTT. This translates into CASSPLTGLQSQYQPQHF. The full variable domain, completed using reference TRBV19 and TRBJ1-5, is DGGITQSPKYLFRKEGQNVTLSCEQNLNHDAMYWYRQDPGQGLRLIYYSQIVNDFQKGDIAEGYSVSREKKESFPLTVTSAQKNPTAFYLCASSPLTGLQSQYQPQHFGDGTRLSIL.

The J gene is TRBJ2-5, the V gene TRBV9; 9 bases are shared with TRBD1. With the DNA end fitting TRBJ2-7 better, the J assignment may be wrong. The CDR3 sequence is 13 residues long. The germline V gene has CDR1 SGDLS and CDR2 YYNGEE. CDR3 amino acids: CASSATGGYEQYF. The DNA for the CDR3 is TGTGCCAGCAGCGCGACAGGGGGCTACGAGCAGTACTTC.

V gene TRBV18 combines with J gene TRBJ2-7; 7 bases line up with TRBD2. V lost 2 bases and J lost 3; bases outside the gene matches: 16. The CDR3 spans 18 residues. CDR1 and CDR2 (germline): KGHSH, LQKENI. The CDR3 here is CASSPGSGDWRGNYEQYF. CDR3 DNA sequence: TGTGCCAGCTCACCAGGTTCGGGGGATTGGCGGGGGAACTACGAGCAGTACTTC.

This sequence joins TRBV10-3 and TRBJ1-6, with D possibly matching TRBD1 (5 bases). The CDR3 totals 12 residues. CDR1 is ENHRY and CDR2 is SYGVKD in the germline V gene. V was cut by 1 base and J by 14 bases, with 9 bases left in between. This chain's CDR3 is CAISELGEALHF. CDR3 bases: TGTGCCATCAGTGAGTTAGGGGAAGCCCTCCACTTT.

This sequence joins TRBV5-4 and TRBJ1-3; maybe TRBD1 (6 bases). Deletions cut 0 bases from V and 6 bases from J, with 10 bases between. This CDR3 is built from 14 residues. In germline, CDR1 is SGHNT, CDR2 YYREEE (reference sequence). The CDR3 bases are TGTGCCAGCAGCTTGGGGCAGGGGTCAAACACCATATATTTT. It yields the protein CASSLGQGSNTIYF.

The chain carries TRBV4-1 and TRBJ2-6; 13 bases align to TRBD2. Germline values: CDR1 MGHRA, CDR2 YSYEKL. This CDR3 is 18 amino acids long. The J segment lost 2 bases and the V segment lost 0 bases, leaving 1 base of the junction unmatched. The CDR3 loop reads CASSQELAGGPGANVLTF. The CDR3 nucleotides are TGCGCCAGCAGCCAAGAACTAGCGGGAGGGCCTGGGGCCAACGTCCTGACTTTC.

This chain joins TRBV5-1 and TRBJ2-7, with D perhaps matching TRBD2 (5 bases). The germline V and J ends were trimmed by 4 bases and 2 bases, with 13 bases remaining between them. Germline CDR1 reads SGHRS; CDR2 reads YFSETQ. This CDR3 is 14 amino acids long. CDR3 coding DNA: TGCGCCAGCAGCAAACGGACGGGAACCTACGAGCAGTACTTC. Its protein product is CASSKRTGTYEQYF.

V gene TRBV7-9 combines with J gene TRBJ2-1, with D possibly TRBD1 on 5 matching bases. The CDR3 consists of 13 residues. CDR1 and CDR2 (germline): SEHNR, FQNEAQ (reference sequence). Trimming pared 3 bases from V and 2 bases from J, leaving 5 bases between. CDR3 nucleotides: TGTGCCAGCAGCTTGGACACCTACAATGAGCAGTTCTTC. Amino acid sequence: CASSLDTYNEQFF.

The chain has TRBV5-1 and TRBJ1-1, with TRBD1 as a possible D gene (5 bases). Trimming removed 1 base at V and 1 base at J, with 5 bases between. Germline V gives CDR1 SGHRS, CDR2 YFSETQ. There are 13 residues in the CDR3. The CDR3 region is CASSLRGNTEAFF. The CDR3 nucleotides read TGCGCCAGCAGCTTGAGGGGGAACACTGAAGCTTTCTTT.

This clone appeared a few times. The chain carries TRBV15 and TRBJ2-5; 11 positions match TRBD1. CDR1 is LNHNV and CDR2 is YYDKDF in the germline V gene (reference sequence). Losses at the gene ends were 5 bases for V and 5 bases for J; bases not matched to a gene: 13. The CDR3 loop spans 17 amino acids. CDR3 protein: CATSAKPGTGGWETQYF. In nucleotides, the CDR3 is TGTGCCACCAGCGCCAAACCCGGGACAGGGGGTTGGGAGACCCAGTACTTC.

The V gene is TRBV5-1, the J gene TRBJ1-6; D ambiguous. This CDR3 spans 12 amino acids. V was pared by 4 bases and J by 8 bases, with 7 bases between. Germline values: CDR1 SGHRS, CDR2 YFSETQ. Written as DNA, the CDR3 is TGCGCCAGCAGCCTCCCGGATTCACCCCTCCACTTT. This translates into CASSLPDSPLHF.

V is TRBV28 and J is TRBJ2-6; 7 bases fit TRBD2. The germline V gene has CDR1 MDHEN and CDR2 SYDVKM. Trimming cost V 1 base and J 0 bases; bases outside gene matches: 3. The CDR3 has 17 amino acids. For the CDR3, the DNA is TGTGCCAGCAGTTTATTGGGAGGGACCTCTGGGGCCAACGTCCTGACTTTC. Residues: CASSLLGGTSGANVLTF.

The chain employs TRBV4-2 and TRBJ1-4; a possible D gene is TRBD1 (5 bases). From germline, CDR1 is LGHNA and CDR2 YNFKEQ. The CDR3 runs 16 residues. Trimming took off 2 bases at V and 5 bases at J, with 15 bases between the two ends. DNA for the CDR3: TGTGCCAGCAGCCAATTCGTGGGGGGTGTAAATGAAAAACTGTTTTTT. Protein product: CASSQFVGGVNEKLFF.

This chain uses TRBV7-8 with TRBJ2-5; 8 nucleotides match TRBD2. The CDR3 has 15 amino acids. Germline-derived CDR1 and CDR2 are SGHVS and FQNEAQ. J was trimmed by 3 bases and V by 1 base; bases with no gene match: 4. The CDR3 DNA reads as TGTGCCAGCAGCTTAGGGGGACTAGGCAAAGAGACCCAGTACTTC. Protein sequence: CASSLGGLGKETQYF.

This chain uses TRBV5-1 with TRBJ2-7, with TRBD2 matching over 9 bases. V lost 0 bases to trimming and J lost 0 bases; unmatched junction nucleotides: 7. The CDR3 is 17 amino acids. Germline-derived CDR1 and CDR2 are SGHRS and YFSETQ. CDR3: CASSLAGTSWSSYEQYF. For the CDR3, the DNA is TGCGCCAGCAGCTTGGCTGGGACTAGCTGGAGCTCCTACGAGCAGTACTTC. Variable domain in full (rest from reference TRBV5-1 and TRBJ2-7): KAGVTQTPRYLIKTRGQQVTLSCSPISGHRSVSWYQQTPGQGLQFLFEYFSETQRNKGNFPGRFSGRQFSNSRSEMNVSTLELGDSALYLCASSLAGTSWSSYEQYFGPGTRLTVT.

CDR3 sequence (DNA): TGCGCCAGCAGCTTGTCGTCTGGGGCGGGGCAGCCCCAGCATTTT. Translation gives CASSLSSGAGQPQHF. The chain links TRBV5-1 to TRBJ1-5; D possibly corresponds to TRBD1 (5 bases). Trimming took 1 base from V and 7 from J, leaving 15 bases between them. Germline lookup yields CDR1 SGHRS and CDR2 YFSETQ. This CDR3 contains 15 residues.

The rearrangement links TRBV10-2 to TRBJ2-1; 13 nucleotides align to TRBD2. This CDR3 is built from 17 residues. Germline lookup yields CDR1 WSHSY and CDR2 SAAADI. Unmatched junction bases numbered 14, after V lost 7 bases and J lost 8 bases. CDR3 nucleotide sequence: TGCGCCAGCACCTACCCCCGAGGACTAGCGGGAGAGGATGAGCAGTTCTTC. This translates into CASTYPRGLAGEDEQFF.

The rearrangement joins TRBV30 to TRBJ2-5, with 7 bases matching TRBD2. The J segment lost 5 bases and the V segment lost 0 bases, leaving 9 bases of the junction unmatched. CDR1 and CDR2 (germline): GTSNPN, SVGIG (reference sequence). CDR3 length: 15 residues. CDR3 DNA: TGTGCCTGGAGTGTGGGGCGGGGGAAGGGGGAGACCCAGTACTTC. This gives the protein CAWSVGRGKGETQYF.

V and J are TRBV6-1 and TRBJ1-4; possibly TRBD1 for D (6 bases). V was clipped by 4 bases and J by 6 bases, with 12 bases between them. The CDR3 extends over 14 amino acids. Germline V gene lookup returns CDR1 MNHNS and CDR2 SASEGT. The CDR3 sequence is CASSVGGIDEKLFF. In DNA, the CDR3 is TGTGCCAGCAGTGTAGGGGGTATTGATGAAAAACTGTTTTTT.

The V gene is TRBV5-5, the J gene TRBJ1-2; TRBD1 matches 8 bases. The V and J ends lost 3 bases and 5 bases, in that order; junction bases with no gene match: 6. CDR1 is SGHKS, CDR2 YYEKEE, per germline (reference sequence). CDR3 size: 14 residues. The CDR3 loop is CASSWTGLGYGYTF. In DNA, the CDR3 is TGTGCCAGCAGCTGGACAGGGCTTGGGTATGGCTACACCTTC.

This chain links TRBV5-6 with TRBJ1-2; D perhaps matches TRBD1 (6 bases). CDR3 size: 12 residues. V gave up 4 bases and J gave up 4 bases, with 8 bases separating them. Looked up from germline, CDR1 is SGHDT and CDR2 is YYEEEE. In nucleotides, the CDR3 is TGTGCCAGCAGCGTCAGGGGCTATGGCTACACCTTC. Translation: CASSVRGYGYTF. Full variable domain (outside the CDR3, taken from reference TRBV5-6 and TRBJ1-2): DAGVTQSPTHLIKTRGQQVTLRCSPKSGHDTVSWYQQALGQGPQFIFQYYEEEERQRGNFPDRFSGHQFPNYSSELNVNALLLGDSALYLCASSVRGYGYTFGSGTRLTVV.

This clone was observed once. V usage is TRBV18 and J usage is TRBJ2-2, with unresolved D. CDR1 and CDR2 from the germline V gene are KGHSH and LQKENI. V lost 0 bases and J lost 0, with 11 bases in between. CDR3 length: 17 amino acids. The CDR3, as DNA: TGTGCCAGCTCACCACCTAACGGTCTCGCGAACACCGGGGAGCTGTTTTTT. This codes for CASSPPNGLANTGELFF. Combining the CDR3 with reference TRBV18 and TRBJ2-2 gives the whole variable domain NAGVMQNPRHLVRRRGQEARLRCSPMKGHSHVYWYRQLPEEGLKFMVYLQKENIIDESGMPKERFSAEFPKEGPSILRIQQVVRGDSAAYFCASSPPNGLANTGELFFGEGSRLTVL.

The chain recombines TRBV5-4 with TRBJ2-7; D possibly corresponds to TRBD2 (6 bases). Germline-derived CDR1 and CDR2 are SGHNT and YYREEE (reference sequence). V was pared by 1 base and J by 3 bases, with 17 bases between. The CDR3 runs 16 residues. The CDR3 sequence is CASSLWRGGSFYEQYF. As DNA, the CDR3 is TGTGCCAGCAGCTTGTGGCGGGGTGGTTCTTTCTACGAGCAGTACTTC.

V gene TRBV28 combines with J gene TRBJ2-1, with TRBD1 matching over 7 bases. This CDR3 is built from 16 residues. J was trimmed by 7 bases and V by 3 bases; bases with no gene match: 12. Germline V CDR1 and CDR2: MDHEN, SYDVKM. This CDR3 reads CASSLAGTASKNEQFF. CDR3 nucleotide sequence: TGTGCCAGCAGTTTGGCCGGGACAGCCTCTAAGAATGAGCAGTTCTTC.